The T cell receptor beta chain under discussion was sequenced for a study of T cells in Graves' hyperthyroidism and ophthalmopathy. Regarding the study as a whole: Ophthalmopathy cases were set apart from stable hyperthyroidism by a 13 V-J model. A median approximately 6.5 months before onset, the model predicted ophthalmopathy.

About this clonotype itself: As yet, its antigen is unknown.

TCR beta CDR3 region amplification was performed from RNA transcripts. First-round RT-PCR with HTBI primers amplified the TCR CDR3 region. TCRdb itself ran the multiplex PCR reads through MiXCR, one entry per CDR3 protein. The sample lists a few hundred thousand distinct CDR3 sequences, roughly a fifth occurring once. The CDR3 extends over 15 amino acids. Germline CDR1 reads LNHDA; CDR2 reads SQIVND (reference sequence). The V and J ends lost 5 bases and 4 bases, in that order; junction bases with no gene match: 6. The V gene is TRBV19, the J gene TRBJ2-2, with TRBD2 matching 8 bases. This clonotype originated in a woman aged 50 to 60 with Graves' hyperthyroidism. Sequenced sample: blood. As DNA, the CDR3 is TGTGCCAGTAGTCGGGGGGGCGAGGTCACCGGGGAGCTGTTTTTT. It is translated as CASSRGGEVTGELFF.